The subject of this entry is one T cell receptor beta chain. The sample comes from a study of cytomegalovirus exposure and HLA in healthy donors. The V and J ends lost 1 base and 6 bases respectively, with 13 bases between them. The CDR3 is 15 residues long. In germline, CDR1 is SGHTA, CDR2 FQGNSA. With 60 Vbeta and 13 Jbeta primers, the PCR was carried out. This table comes from immunoSEQ multiplex PCR, and its TCRdb copy is limited to in-frame clones, with some not included. Here the sample spans around 100,000 clones, about 72% being singletons. This chain links TRBV7-2 with TRBJ1-5; D may be TRBD1 (5 bases). The TCR originated in a woman aged 55-69 years in good health and CMV-seropositive. The sequenced sample consisted of PBMCs. The CDR3, as DNA: TGTGCCAGCAGCTTAGGAGCAGGGTTGGGTCAGCCCCAGCATTTT. It specifies CASSLGAGLGQPQHF.